This T cell receptor (beta chain) was observed in a study of OX40 agonist ivuxolimab in advanced cancers. Here immunoSEQ multiplex PCR was the method, and the copy in TCRdb shows in-frame clones only, minus some. The sample records 85,000 to 100,000 clones, over 75% being singletons. The length of the CDR3 is 13 residues. V lost 5 bases and J 7 bases, leaving 15 bases between the germline ends. Germline values: CDR1 SEHNR, CDR2 FQNEAQ (reference sequence). The origin of this receptor is an adult with an advanced solid tumor such as melanoma, head and neck, liver or kidney cancer. Specimen: CD4+ or CD8+ T cells sorted from blood, collected in a trial of the OX40 agonist ivuxolimab. J is TRBJ2-7 and V is TRBV7-9, with a possible D match to TRBD1 (6 bases). The CDR3 DNA follows: TGTGCCAGCAGCCCACAGGGCCCGGGGGAGCAGTACGTC. Amino acid sequence: CASSPQGPGEQYV.